A single sample gave rise to the 9 T cell receptor beta chains below, sequenced in a study of control samples from healthy donors and cancer patients. Here immunoSEQ multiplex PCR was the method, and the copy in TCRdb shows in-frame clones only, minus some. The sample holds about 150,000 clones; 93% are singletons and the top ten take under 2.5%. Sequencing was performed on blood. The receptor source for this set is a man aged 50-60 years in good health.

This clone appeared once. V gene TRBV27 combines with J gene TRBJ2-7, with a possible D match to TRBD2 (6 bases). V was shortened by 6 bases and J by 3 bases, with 15 bases between the two germline ends. The CDR3 spans 14 residues. CDR1 MNHEY and CDR2 SMNVEV come from the germline V gene (reference sequence). CDR3 region: CASRSGEGIYEQYF. In DNA, the CDR3 is TGTGCCAGCAGGTCGGGAGAGGGGATCTACGAGCAGTACTTC.

The chain combines TRBV6-5 with TRBJ1-4; D is ambiguous. The CDR3 covers 13 residues. Per germline, CDR1 MNHEY and CDR2 SVGAGI. V gave up 0 bases and J gave up 8 bases, with 7 bases separating them. This CDR3 reads CASSYSGSEKLFF. In DNA, the CDR3 is TGTGCCAGCAGTTACTCAGGGTCGGAAAAACTGTTTTTT.

The rearrangement links TRBV7-6 to TRBJ2-7; TRBD2 matches at 16 bases. V lost 5 bases and J lost 2; bases outside the gene matches: 3. The CDR3 has 16 residues. From germline, CDR1 is SGHVS and CDR2 FNYEAQ. CDR3 DNA sequence: TGTGCCAGCAGCACCGGGACTAGCGGGAGGGCCTACGAGCAGTACTTC. This sequence encodes CASSTGTSGRAYEQYF.

V usage is TRBV5-8 and J usage is TRBJ1-4; 8 nucleotides agree with TRBD1. The CDR3 runs 13 residues. The germline V gene has CDR1 SGHTS and CDR2 YDEGEE. V lost 7 bases to trimming and J lost 6 bases; unmatched junction nucleotides: 5. The DNA of the CDR3 is TGTGCCAGCGACAGGGGAGGGGATGAAAAACTGTTTTTT. This sequence encodes CASDRGGDEKLFF.

This clone was seen once. This chain joins TRBV7-2 and TRBJ2-3; D uncertain. Germline assignment: CDR1 SGHTA and CDR2 FQGNSA. This CDR3 has 14 residues. Trimming stripped 5 bases from V and 2 bases from J, with 11 bases between. The chain's CDR3 is CASSTLSITDTQYF. The CDR3 DNA reads TGTGCCAGCAGCACACTTTCGATCACAGATACGCAGTATTTT.

CDR3 DNA: TGTGCCAGCAGCTACGACCGGGCCCAGTACTTC. Its protein is CASSYDRAQYF. This rearrangement joins TRBV11-2 to TRBJ2-5; D not resolved. Deletions cut 4 bases from V and 9 bases from J, with 9 bases between. CDR1 is SGHAT and CDR2 is FQNNGV in the germline V gene. CDR3 length: 11 residues.

The chain joins TRBV14 to TRBJ2-3; TRBD1 aligns across 11 bases. The length of the CDR3 is 16 residues. Germline values: CDR1 SGHDN, CDR2 FVKESK. The V and J ends lost 4 bases and 5 bases, in that order; junction bases with no gene match: 8. The CDR3 nucleotides are TGTGCCAGCAGCCGTCCCCCGGGACAGGGGGGAGATACGCAGTATTTT. Amino acids: CASSRPPGQGGDTQYF.

Only one count was recorded for this clone. The chain recombines TRBV5-1 with TRBJ2-3; 9 nucleotides line up with TRBD2. Germline values: CDR1 SGHRS, CDR2 YFSETQ. V shed 4 bases and J 2 bases; nucleotides not matched to a gene: 8. CDR3 length: 16 amino acids. The DNA for the CDR3 is TGCGCCAGCAGCGCCGGGACTAGCTCGCTCACAGATACGCAGTATTTT. This translates into CASSAGTSSLTDTQYF.

This clone was counted once. The chain has TRBV29-1 and TRBJ2-3; D ambiguous. Trimming pared 4 bases from V and 2 bases from J, leaving 10 bases between. In germline, CDR1 is SQVTM, CDR2 ANQGSEA. This CDR3 has 13 residues. The CDR3 region is CSVAAYHTDTQYF. The DNA for the CDR3 is TGCAGCGTTGCGGCCTACCACACAGATACGCAGTATTTT.